Listed here is a single T cell receptor (beta chain). Its specificity is unknown. The data derive from a study of CD8+ T cells in alopecia areata. Across the whole study: Patients in the study were on tofacitinib for 6 to 18 months, then off it for 6 months. Findings and limits, study-wide: Higher clonality was seen in lesional scalp than in normal scalp, especially in alopecia totalis/universalis. Scalp clonality decreased significantly with tofacitinib, and so did expanded CD8+ clones among the top 100.

As for treatment: oral pan-JAK inhibitor, 5-10 mg twice daily. CDR3 length: 15 residues. The trim removed 1 base at V and 4 bases at J, leaving 1 base unmatched. CDR1 is LGHNA, CDR2 YSLEER, per germline. RNA was isolated and reverse transcribed to cDNA, the sequencing template. Method: immunoSEQ multiplex PCR; TCRdb's copy keeps in-frame clones and lacks some. The sample contains some 190,000 clones, approximately 51% of which appear only once. This receptor was taken from a human donor with alopecia areata. The genes are TRBV4-3 and TRBJ2-3; 11 bases agree with TRBD1. The sequencing here drew on CD8+ T cells sorted from blood, taken around week 53, from a patient treated with tofacitinib. CDR3 coding DNA: TGCGCCAGCAGCCAAGGGACAGGGGGCCCAGATACGCAGTATTTT. The encoded protein is CASSQGTGGPDTQYF.